These 29 T cell receptor beta chains came from one sample sequenced in a study of T cells after yellow fever vaccination. TCRdb fed the 5' RACE reads into MiXCR, producing one record per CDR3 protein. This sample has roughly 63,000 distinct CDR3 sequences; about 7.8% occur once, and the top ten carry 35% to 40%. The material sequenced was CD8+ T cells sorted from PBMCs, taken 15 days after the yellow fever booster vaccination. These receptors all come from a man younger than 45 who received the YFV17D yellow fever vaccine.

There are many counts of this clonotype. The chain uses TRBV6-1 and TRBJ2-1; D might be TRBD2 (6 bases). V was clipped by 7 bases and J by 8 bases, with 18 bases between them. Germline assignment: CDR1 MNHNS and CDR2 SASEGT. This CDR3 is 14 amino acids long. CDR3 nucleotide sequence: TGTGCCAGCAAGGTCGGGGGAATGGGCTATGAGCAGTTCTTC. It specifies CASKVGGMGYEQFF.

This clonotype was observed a few times. The chain is built from TRBV12-3 or TRBV12-4 and TRBJ2-3; 12 bases are a match to TRBD2. The trim removed 3 bases at V and 4 bases at J, leaving 8 bases unmatched. CDR3 length equals 17 residues. In nucleotides, the CDR3 is TGTGCCAGCAGTTTTTCGACTAGCGGGAGCGGCGCAGATACGCAGTATTTT. It codes for CASSFSTSGSGADTQYF.

The rearrangement joins TRBV25-1 to TRBJ1-5; D unclear. The germline V and J ends were trimmed by 10 bases and 10 bases, with 20 bases remaining between them. The CDR3 has 13 amino acids. Germline loops: CDR1 MGHDK, CDR2 SYGVNS. CDR3 region: CAMGPGLLCPQHF. As DNA, the CDR3 is TGTGCCATGGGCCCCGGGCTCCTCTGCCCCCAGCATTTT. Drawing the rest from reference TRBV25-1 and TRBJ1-5, the complete variable domain is EADIYQTPRYLVIGTGKKITLECSQTMGHDKMYWYQQDPGMELHLIHYSYGVNSTEKGDLSSESTVSRIRTEHFPLTLESARPSHTSQYLCAMGPGLLCPQHFGDGTRLSIL.

In its sample, this clonotype was seen many times. The chain carries TRBV7-2 and TRBJ1-1; D is unclear. Trimming left V 1 base short and J 5 bases short, with 11 bases between. The CDR3 extends over 14 amino acids. Germline V gives CDR1 SGHTA, CDR2 FQGNSA. The CDR3 nucleotides are TGTGCCAGCAGCTTAGGGTCAGGCTGGACTGAAGCTTTCTTT. Protein: CASSLGSGWTEAFF.

The chain recombines TRBV20-1 with TRBJ1-6; 10 bases line up with TRBD1. The V gene's germline CDR1 is DFQATT and CDR2 SNEGSKA (reference sequence). The CDR3 consists of 16 residues. J gave up 10 bases and V 5 bases, and 14 bases lay outside the gene matches. CDR3 DNA: TGCAGTGCTCAACTAATGGGGACAGGGGTGTTATCACCCCTCCACTTT. Its protein is CSAQLMGTGVLSPLHF.

The table lists this clonotype with many counts. The gene calls are TRBV6-4 and TRBJ2-2, with 7 nucleotides matching TRBD2. Germline V gives CDR1 MRHNA, CDR2 SNTAGT. Unmatched junction bases numbered 11, after V lost 6 bases and J lost 7 bases. The CDR3 has 15 residues. CDR3 amino acids: CASSLGSGGNGELFF. In nucleotides, the CDR3 is TGTGCCAGCAGCCTCGGTTCGGGAGGTAACGGGGAGCTGTTTTTT.

This clonotype has just a few counts. This chain uses TRBV27 with TRBJ2-1; 7 bases line up with TRBD2. The ends lost 0 bases at V and 7 bases at J; junction bases unmatched: 6. The CDR3 extends over 15 amino acids. CDR1 and CDR2 from the germline V gene are MNHEY and SMNVEV (reference sequence). CDR3 region: CASSLSAGVWNEQFF. The CDR3 region has the DNA TGTGCCAGCAGTTTATCTGCGGGAGTGTGGAATGAGCAGTTCTTC.

This clonotype has ten or more counts. The chain is built from TRBV6-6 and TRBJ2-7; the D gene is possibly TRBD2 (6 bases). The CDR3 contains 13 residues. Trimming left V 6 bases short and J 6 bases short, with 15 bases between. In germline, CDR1 is MNHNY, CDR2 SVGAGI (reference sequence). CDR3 sequence (DNA): TGTGCCAGCAGCGGGACTCCGGATTTCGAGCAGTACTTC. Its translation is CASSGTPDFEQYF.

With respect to this clonotype: This may arise from a read error, as a much more abundant clone is one base away. The chain links TRBV12-3 or TRBV12-4 to TRBJ2-5; D might be TRBD2 (5 bases). This CDR3 comprises 16 residues. V dropped 4 bases and J dropped 5 bases, with 20 bases sitting between them. The CDR3 sequence is CASSSSRSGGLETQYF. The CDR3 DNA follows: TGTGCCAGCAGTTCGTCCCGAAGCGGCGGGTTGGAGACCCAGTACTTC.

This clonotype was seen ten or more times. The rearrangement uses TRBV12-3 or TRBV12-4 and TRBJ2-1; 9 nucleotides align to TRBD2. The CDR3 sequence is 14 residues long. V shed 7 bases, J shed 7 bases, and the junction held 8 bases outside the gene matches. The chain's CDR3 is CASTPGLAPNEQFF. The CDR3 region has the DNA TGTGCCAGCACCCCGGGACTAGCTCCGAATGAGCAGTTCTTC.

This clonotype was seen at least ten times. J is TRBJ2-7 and V is TRBV7-6; 9 bases map to TRBD1. With 5 bases clipped from V and 2 bases from J, the junction kept 4 bases outside the gene matches. Germline-derived CDR1 and CDR2 are SGHVS and FNYEAQ. This CDR3 is 14 amino acids long. CDR3 sequence reads: CASSAGTGTYEQYF. As DNA, the CDR3 is TGTGCCAGCAGCGCCGGGACAGGGACCTACGAGCAGTACTTC.

This clonotype was counted between two and nine times. The rearrangement links TRBV6-2 or TRBV6-3 to TRBJ2-2; 11 positions match TRBD2. The CDR3 runs to 19 residues. V lost 1 base and J lost 0; bases outside the gene matches: 7. Germline CDR1 is MNHEY and CDR2 is SVGEGT. DNA of the CDR3: TGTGCCAGCAGTTACTGGGAACTAGCGGGAGACCCGAACACCGGGGAGCTGTTTTTT. It specifies CASSYWELAGDPNTGELFF.

This clonotype has a count of ten or more. The V gene is TRBV25-1, the J gene TRBJ2-1, with TRBD2 as a possible D gene (6 bases). CDR1 is MGHDK, CDR2 SYGVNS, per germline. V shed 4 bases and J shed 4 bases, with 8 bases lying between them. The CDR3 extends over 13 amino acids. CDR3 in DNA: TGTGCCAGCAGTGGACTAGGGTACAATGAGCAGTTCTTC. This encodes CASSGLGYNEQFF.

This clonotype has ten or more counts. The chain couples TRBV9 to TRBJ1-6; TRBD1 agrees at 8 bases. Germline V gene data show CDR1 as SGDLS and CDR2 as YYNGEE. The CDR3 extends over 14 amino acids. V was clipped by 3 bases and J by 8 bases; unmatched bases: 4. The CDR3, as DNA: TGTGCCAGCAGCGGAGGGACAGGACATTCACCCCTCCACTTT. Translated: CASSGGTGHSPLHF.

This clonotype was found many times. V usage is TRBV7-9 and J usage is TRBJ2-7, with D possibly being TRBD2 (6 bases). This CDR3 comprises 13 residues. Trimming removed 2 bases at V and 3 bases at J, with 8 bases between. Germline CDR1 reads SEHNR; CDR2 reads FQNEAQ (reference sequence). CDR3 in amino acids: CASSLLADYEQYF. CDR3 sequence (DNA): TGTGCCAGCAGCTTATTAGCGGACTACGAGCAGTACTTC.

Ten or more counts support this clonotype. This chain uses TRBV10-2 with TRBJ2-3, with 9 bases aligning to TRBD1. J was trimmed by 4 bases and V by 8 bases; bases with no gene match: 10. CDR1 and CDR2 from the germline V gene are WSHSY and SAAADI. The CDR3 has 15 amino acids. The CDR3 nucleotides are TGCGCCAGCGTTCCGGGACAGGGAGTTGCAGATACGCAGTATTTT. This encodes CASVPGQGVADTQYF.

This clonotype has at least ten counts. This chain connects TRBV9 to TRBJ2-5, with a weak D call TRBD2 (5 bases). The germline CDR1 and CDR2 sequences are SGDLS and YYNGEE. The CDR3 runs to 15 residues. With 0 bases removed from V and 5 bases from J, the gap between germline ends came to 14 bases. In nucleotides, the CDR3 is TGTGCCAGCAGCGTAGTTGGCGGGCCCAGGGAGACCCAGTACTTC. Translated: CASSVVGGPRETQYF. Looking up the rest from reference TRBV9 and TRBJ2-5 gives the full variable domain: DSGVTQTPKHLITATGQRVTLRCSPRSGDLSVYWYQQSLDQGLQFLIQYYNGEERAKGNILERFSAQQFPDLHSELNLSSLELGDSALYFCASSVVGGPRETQYFGPGTRLLVL.

The V gene is TRBV13, the J gene TRBJ2-2, with a weak D call TRBD2 (5 bases). The germline V gene has CDR1 PRHDT and CDR2 FYEKMQ (reference sequence). CDR3 length: 14 residues. The germline V and J ends were trimmed by 5 bases and 1 base, with 8 bases remaining between them. CDR3 residues: CASSGGLNTGELFF. As DNA, the CDR3 is TGTGCCAGCAGCGGAGGACTGAACACCGGGGAGCTGTTTTTT.

This clonotype was counted many times. The chain has TRBV10-3 and TRBJ2-2, with unresolved D. Trimming left V 8 bases short and J 1 base short, with 8 bases between. CDR3 size: 13 residues. Germline CDR1 is ENHRY and CDR2 is SYGVKD. The CDR3 DNA reads as TGTGCCATCGGCGGCGGGAACACCGGGGAGCTGTTTTTT. It yields the protein CAIGGGNTGELFF.

This clonotype was detected many times. V and J are TRBV6-5 and TRBJ2-2; D remains ambiguous. From germline, CDR1 is MNHEY and CDR2 SVGAGI. V was trimmed by 0 bases and J by 10 bases, leaving 12 bases between them. The CDR3 extends over 14 amino acids. CDR3 region: CASSYSTASKELFF. The DNA of the CDR3 is TGTGCCAGCAGTTACTCGACGGCCTCGAAGGAGCTGTTTTTT.

Remarks on this clonotype: One base away lies a much larger clone, so this may be a sequencing read error. This sequence joins TRBV7-8 and TRBJ2-7; 7 nucleotides match TRBD1. V shed 4 bases and J 2 bases; nucleotides not matched to a gene: 2. The length of the CDR3 is 13 residues. Looked up from germline, CDR1 is SGHVS and CDR2 is FQNEAQ. CDR3 DNA: TGTGCCAGCAGCTGGGACAGCCCCTACGAGCAGTACTTC. Its protein is CASSWDSPYEQYF.

This clonotype was counted many times. The genes are TRBV7-6 and TRBJ2-5; D call uncertain. The CDR3 length is 15 residues. The V end was cut by 1 base, the J end by 6 bases, with 15 bases between. Germline V CDR1 and CDR2: SGHVS, FNYEAQ. The CDR3 DNA sequence: TGTGCCAGCAGCTTAGAGTCGGTGTCCGTACAGACCCAGTACTTC. Translating it yields CASSLESVSVQTQYF.

This clonotype was observed at least ten times. J is TRBJ1-1 and V is TRBV6-5, with D unresolved. V lost 4 bases and J lost 0, with 15 bases in between. The germline gives CDR1 MNHEY, CDR2 SVGAGI. CDR3 size: 16 residues. CDR3 sequence: CASSLYRHSMNTEAFF. The CDR3 nucleotides read TGTGCCAGCAGTTTATATAGACACTCCATGAACACTGAAGCTTTCTTT.

This clonotype was seen repeatedly, ten times or more. The rearrangement uses TRBV3-1 and TRBJ2-7; 14 bases agree with TRBD2. This CDR3 has 18 amino acids. V was pared by 1 base and J by 5 bases, with 10 bases of the junction left unmatched. CDR1 is LGHDT and CDR2 is YNNKEL in the germline V gene (reference sequence). DNA for the CDR3: TGTGCCAGCAGCCAAGGTGGGACTAGCGGGAGTCTATTCCACGAGCAGTACTTC. It translates to CASSQGGTSGSLFHEQYF.

On this clonotype itself: This may arise from a read error, as a much more abundant clone is one base away. J is TRBJ2-7 and V is TRBV28; 7 bases line up with TRBD1. The V segment lost 9 bases and the J segment 3 bases; nucleotides outside the gene matches: 17. The CDR3 sequence is 16 residues long. Germline assignment: CDR1 MDHEN and CDR2 SYDVKM. The CDR3 DNA sequence: TGTGCCAGGAGTCGGATGGCAGGGGACAGAAACTACGAGCAGTACTTC. Residues: CARSRMAGDRNYEQYF.

This clonotype was seen many times. The chain employs TRBV7-9 and TRBJ2-7; maybe TRBD2 (5 bases). V was shortened by 3 bases and J by 2 bases, with 8 bases between the two germline ends. Germline V lookup: CDR1 SEHNR, CDR2 FQNEAQ (reference sequence). The CDR3 extends over 13 amino acids. CDR3 loop: CASSFGVAYEQYF. As DNA, the CDR3 is TGTGCCAGCAGCTTCGGGGTTGCCTACGAGCAGTACTTC. Filled out from reference TRBV7-9 and TRBJ2-7, the complete variable domain reads DTGVSQNPRHKITKRGQNVTFRCDPISEHNRLYWYRQTLGQGPEFLTYFQNEAQLEKSRLLSDRFSAERPKGSFSTLEIQRTEQGDSAMYLCASSFGVAYEQYFGPGTRLTVT.

About this clonotype itself: This may stem from a read error, because a much larger clone lies one nucleotide away. This chain connects TRBV5-1 to TRBJ2-2; TRBD2 matches at 10 bases. The CDR3 has 17 amino acids. Germline assignment: CDR1 SGHRS and CDR2 YFSETQ. Germline trimming cut 4 bases from V and 4 bases from J; bases unmatched to any gene: 10. The CDR3 spells CASSPGGLAESTGELFF. The CDR3 DNA is TGCGCCAGCAGCCCGGGTGGACTAGCGGAAAGCACCGGGGAGCTGTTTTTT.

Many counts were recorded for this clonotype. This chain joins TRBV5-6 and TRBJ2-7; the D is unclear. The CDR3 runs to 14 residues. V gave up 4 bases and J gave up 0 bases, with 11 bases separating them. The germline gives CDR1 SGHDT, CDR2 YYEEEE. CDR3: CASSLPHRSYEQYF. CDR3 in DNA: TGTGCCAGCAGCCTACCTCACCGCTCCTACGAGCAGTACTTC.

This clonotype was seen at least ten times. The chain employs TRBV29-1 and TRBJ2-7, with 10 bases identical to TRBD2. Germline V lookup: CDR1 SQVTM, CDR2 ANQGSEA. CDR3 size: 14 residues. V was pared by 5 bases and J by 4 bases, with 8 bases of the junction left unmatched. The CDR3 protein is CSVSVSGRYYEQYF. The CDR3 DNA reads as TGCAGCGTTTCAGTTAGCGGGAGGTATTACGAGCAGTACTTC.